This T cell receptor (beta chain) was captured in a study of cytomegalovirus exposure and HLA in healthy donors. Across the whole study: The same platform was used for the 120 or so validation repertoires as for the approximately 630 first-cohort repertoires, as reported in a later analysis.

As to this clone: The antigen is unknown.

Produced via immunoSEQ multiplex PCR; TCRdb's table is partial and in-frame only. The sample lists some 110,000 clones; roughly 93% were seen once. The CDR3 spans 14 residues. The V gene's germline CDR1 is SGHDT and CDR2 YYEEEE. With 2 bases removed from V and 4 bases from J, the gap between germline ends came to 9 bases. Study results and limitations: The study designated 150 or so TCR beta chains cytomegalovirus-associated.

This clonotype was sampled from a woman aged 18-35 years in good health and CMV-seronegative. Input material: PBMCs. The gene calls are TRBV5-6 and TRBJ2-2, with unresolved D. The CDR3 spells CASSFRMGTGELFF. CDR3 sequence (DNA): TGTGCCAGCAGCTTCAGGATGGGCACCGGGGAGCTGTTTTTT.